This T cell receptor beta chain was sequenced for a study of cytomegalovirus exposure and HLA in healthy donors. The germline gives CDR1 SGHDN, CDR2 FVKESK. The CDR3 has 15 amino acids. Trimming removed 1 base from V and 0 bases from J, with 9 bases in between. Use of 60 Vbeta and 13 Jbeta primers characterized the PCR. Libraries were prepared by immunoSEQ multiplex PCR; TCRdb keeps only in-frame clonotypes and omits some of them. The sample records some 150,000 clones, approximately 81% being singletons. Sample: PBMCs. This sequence joins TRBV14 and TRBJ1-1; no firm D call. The TCR sequence derives from a woman in her thirties in good health and CMV-seropositive. The CDR3 sequence: CASSQAPSMNTEAFF. CDR3 sequence (DNA): TGTGCCAGCAGCCAAGCTCCGAGCATGAACACTGAAGCTTTCTTT.